This paragraph reports one TCR beta chain. Its antigen is currently unknown. The data are from a study of cytomegalovirus exposure and HLA in healthy donors. Whole-study findings and limits: Upon later analysis, TCR association rates were observed to vary by HLA locus, being highest for DRB1 and lowest for HLA-C. Among the most significant clusters, several appeared linked to common viral pathogens in a later analysis.

PCR amplification relied on 60 Vbeta primers (plus 13 Jbeta primers). Authors' methods: An analysis that came later counted some 85 million unique TCR beta chains, approximately 11 million shared. The table came from immunoSEQ multiplex PCR; TCRdb's copy has only in-frame clones and leaves some out. That table furnishes V, J and clone size, whereas the DNA furnished D and trimming. Among about 59,000 clones listed, about 83% were seen once. The V end was cut by 2 bases, the J end by 7 bases, with 8 bases between. The germline V gene has CDR1 GTSNPN and CDR2 SVGIG (reference sequence). CDR3 length: 11 residues.

Sequenced material: PBMCs. The rearrangement links TRBV30 to TRBJ1-1, with D unresolved. The receptor's source is a human donor in good health. CDR3 coding DNA: TGTGCCTGGAGTTTAACAGTTGAAGCTTTCTTT. Its translation is CAWSLTVEAFF.